This T cell receptor beta chain was identified during a study of shared clonotypes between healthy human individuals. Study at large: Every donor yielded three CD4 naive, three CD4 memory, two CD8 naive and one CD8 memory plate.

Caucasian adults residing in Nashville, Tennessee made up all the donors. In this sample, this clone turned up a few times. What it binds is unknown. General study points: Sampling covered nothing but blood. Tissue TCR repertoires likely differ from those found in blood. The sharing of 4% to 5.5% of naive CD4 clonotypes was seen across a handful of donors.

Data came from immunoSEQ multiplex PCR; TCRdb stores just in-frame clones and leaves some out. The repertoire holds about 700,000 clones, with around two thirds as singletons. The CDR3 length is 15 residues. Germline V gene data show CDR1 as MNHNS and CDR2 as SASEGT. V was pared by 2 bases and J by 3 bases, with 13 bases between. The clonotype originates from a woman aged 25 to 39 in good health. The material sequenced was memory CD4+ T cells sorted from blood. Indicated subset: CD45RA-negative fraction. The genes are TRBV6-1 and TRBJ2-5; D is perhaps TRBD1 or TRBD2 (6 bases each). CDR3 residues: CASSEYGGGKETQYF. In DNA, the CDR3 is TGTGCCAGCAGTGAATACGGAGGGGGGAAAGAGACCCAGTACTTC.